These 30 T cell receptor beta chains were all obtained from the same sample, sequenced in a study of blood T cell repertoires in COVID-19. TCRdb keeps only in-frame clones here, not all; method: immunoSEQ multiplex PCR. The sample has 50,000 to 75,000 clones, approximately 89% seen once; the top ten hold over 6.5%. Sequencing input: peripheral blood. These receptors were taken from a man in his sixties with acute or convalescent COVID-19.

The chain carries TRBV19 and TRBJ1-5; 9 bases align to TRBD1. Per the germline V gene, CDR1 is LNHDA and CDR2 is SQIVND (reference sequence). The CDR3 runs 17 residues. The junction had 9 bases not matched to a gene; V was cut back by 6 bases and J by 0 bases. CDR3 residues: CASSLGTGRYSNQPQHF. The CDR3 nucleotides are TGTGCCAGTAGCCTCGGGACAGGGAGATATAGCAATCAGCCCCAGCATTTT.

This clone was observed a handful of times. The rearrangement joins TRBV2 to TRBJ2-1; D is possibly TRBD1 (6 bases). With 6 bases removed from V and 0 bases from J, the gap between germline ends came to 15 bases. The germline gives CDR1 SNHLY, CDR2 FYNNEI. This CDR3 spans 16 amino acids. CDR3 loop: CASSGQIKSSYNEQFF. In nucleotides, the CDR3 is TGTGCCAGCAGCGGACAGATAAAGAGCTCCTACAATGAGCAGTTCTTC.

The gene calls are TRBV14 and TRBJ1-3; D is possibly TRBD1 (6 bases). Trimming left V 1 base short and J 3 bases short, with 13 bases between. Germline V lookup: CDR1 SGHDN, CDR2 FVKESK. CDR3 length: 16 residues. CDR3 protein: CASSQGRGLIGNTIYF. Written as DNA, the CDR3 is TGTGCCAGCAGCCAAGGCAGGGGATTAATTGGAAACACCATATATTTT.

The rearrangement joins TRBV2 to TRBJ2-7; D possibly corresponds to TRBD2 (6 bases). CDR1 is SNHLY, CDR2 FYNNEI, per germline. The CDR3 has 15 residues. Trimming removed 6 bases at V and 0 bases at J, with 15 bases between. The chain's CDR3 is CASSSPGVSSYEQYF. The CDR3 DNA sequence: TGTGCCAGCAGCTCACCGGGAGTTAGCTCCTACGAGCAGTACTTC.

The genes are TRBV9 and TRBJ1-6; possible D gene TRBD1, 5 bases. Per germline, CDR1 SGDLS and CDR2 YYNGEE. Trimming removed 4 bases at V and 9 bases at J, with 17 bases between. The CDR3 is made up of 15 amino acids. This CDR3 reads CASSPVGGVGSPLHF. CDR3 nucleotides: TGTGCCAGCAGCCCTGTCGGGGGAGTAGGTTCACCCCTCCACTTT. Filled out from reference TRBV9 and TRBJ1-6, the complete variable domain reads DSGVTQTPKHLITATGQRVTLRCSPRSGDLSVYWYQQSLDQGLQFLIQYYNGEERAKGNILERFSAQQFPDLHSELNLSSLELGDSALYFCASSPVGGVGSPLHFGNGTRLTVT.

The CDR3 loop reads CAISGSTGGPNEKLFF. The CDR3 nucleotides read TGTGCCATCAGTGGATCTACAGGGGGCCCCAATGAAAAACTGTTTTTT. The chain combines TRBV10-3 with TRBJ1-4, with TRBD1 identical over 9 bases. V lost 4 bases, J lost 5 bases, and 8 bases stayed unmatched. The V gene's germline CDR1 is ENHRY and CDR2 SYGVKD. The CDR3 is made up of 16 amino acids.

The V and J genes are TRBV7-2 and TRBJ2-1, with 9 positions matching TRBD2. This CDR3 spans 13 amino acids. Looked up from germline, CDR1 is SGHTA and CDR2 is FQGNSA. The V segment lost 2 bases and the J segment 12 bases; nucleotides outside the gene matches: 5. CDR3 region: CASSLSGGRGQFF. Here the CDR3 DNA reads TGTGCCAGCAGCTTAAGCGGGGGGCGCGGGCAGTTCTTC.

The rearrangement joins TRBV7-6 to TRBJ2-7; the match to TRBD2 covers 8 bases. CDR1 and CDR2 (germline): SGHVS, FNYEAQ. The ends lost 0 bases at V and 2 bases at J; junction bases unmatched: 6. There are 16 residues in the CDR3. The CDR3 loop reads CASSLAVSGETYEQYF. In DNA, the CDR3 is TGTGCCAGCAGCTTAGCGGTTAGCGGGGAGACCTACGAGCAGTACTTC.

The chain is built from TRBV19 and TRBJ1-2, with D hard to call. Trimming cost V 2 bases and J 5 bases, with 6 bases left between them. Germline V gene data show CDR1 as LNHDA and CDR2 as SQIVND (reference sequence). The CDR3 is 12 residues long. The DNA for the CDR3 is TGTGCCAGTAGTATATCAGAATATGGCTACACCTTC. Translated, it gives CASSISEYGYTF.

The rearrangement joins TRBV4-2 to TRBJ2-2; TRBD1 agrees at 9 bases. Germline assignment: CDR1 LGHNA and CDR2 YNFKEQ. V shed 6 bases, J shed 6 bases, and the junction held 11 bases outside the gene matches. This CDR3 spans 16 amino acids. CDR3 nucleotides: TGTGCCAGCAGTCAACGGGGAGACAGGGGGTCCGGGGAGCTGTTTTTT. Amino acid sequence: CASSQRGDRGSGELFF.

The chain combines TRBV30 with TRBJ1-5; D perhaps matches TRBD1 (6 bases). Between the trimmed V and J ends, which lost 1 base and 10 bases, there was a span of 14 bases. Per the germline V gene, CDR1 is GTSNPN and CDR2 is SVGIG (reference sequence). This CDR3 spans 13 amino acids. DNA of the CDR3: TGTGCCTGGAGTGCTCAGGGCAGGGGTCCCCAGCATTTT. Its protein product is CAWSAQGRGPQHF.

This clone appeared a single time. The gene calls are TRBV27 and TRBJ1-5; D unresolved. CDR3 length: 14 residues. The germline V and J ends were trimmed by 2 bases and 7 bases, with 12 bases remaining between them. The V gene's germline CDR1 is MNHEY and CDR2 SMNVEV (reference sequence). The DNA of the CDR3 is TGTGCCAGCAGTTTACGGGGATCGGTACAGCCCCAGCATTTT. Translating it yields CASSLRGSVQPQHF.

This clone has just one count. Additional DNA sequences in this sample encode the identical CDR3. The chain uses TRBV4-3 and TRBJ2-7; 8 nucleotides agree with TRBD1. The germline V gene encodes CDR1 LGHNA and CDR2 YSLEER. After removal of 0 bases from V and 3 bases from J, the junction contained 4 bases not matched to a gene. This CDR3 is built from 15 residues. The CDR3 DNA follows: TGCGCCAGCAGCCAAGATGCAGGGGGCGGCTACGAGCAGTACTTC. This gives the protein CASSQDAGGGYEQYF.

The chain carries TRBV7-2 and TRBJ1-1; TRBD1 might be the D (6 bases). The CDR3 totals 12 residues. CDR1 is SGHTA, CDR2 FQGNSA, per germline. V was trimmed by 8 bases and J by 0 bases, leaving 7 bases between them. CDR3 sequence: CASGQLNTEAFF. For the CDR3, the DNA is TGTGCCAGCGGACAGCTGAACACTGAAGCTTTCTTT. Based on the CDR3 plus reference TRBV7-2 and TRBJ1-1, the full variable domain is GAGVSQSPSNKVTEKGKDVELRCDPISGHTALYWYRQSLGQGLEFLIYFQGNSAPDKSGLPSDRFSAERTGGSVSTLTIQRTQQEDSAVYLCASGQLNTEAFFGQGTRLTVV.

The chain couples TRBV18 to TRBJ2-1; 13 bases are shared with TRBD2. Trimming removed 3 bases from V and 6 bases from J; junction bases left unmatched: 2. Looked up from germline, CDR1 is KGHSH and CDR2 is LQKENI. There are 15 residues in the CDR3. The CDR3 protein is CASSPTSGGSNEQFF. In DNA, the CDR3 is TGTGCCAGCTCACCGACTAGCGGGGGGAGCAATGAGCAGTTCTTC.

The CDR3 protein is CASSILAGRISGNTIYF. The CDR3 region has the DNA TGTGCCAGCAGTATCTTGGCGGGGCGTATATCTGGAAACACCATATATTTT. This chain uses TRBV6-2 or TRBV6-3 with TRBJ1-3, with TRBD1 as a possible D gene (5 bases). The CDR3 loop spans 17 amino acids. Germline-derived CDR1 and CDR2 are MNHEY and SVGEGT. Between the trimmed V and J ends, which lost 5 bases and 1 base, there was a span of 18 bases.

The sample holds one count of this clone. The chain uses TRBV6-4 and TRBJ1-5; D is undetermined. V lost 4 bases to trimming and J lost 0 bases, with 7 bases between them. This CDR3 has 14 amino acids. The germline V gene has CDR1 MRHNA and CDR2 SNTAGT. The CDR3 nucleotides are TGTGCCAGCAGTGTACTTAATAGCAATCAGCCCCAGCATTTT. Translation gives CASSVLNSNQPQHF.

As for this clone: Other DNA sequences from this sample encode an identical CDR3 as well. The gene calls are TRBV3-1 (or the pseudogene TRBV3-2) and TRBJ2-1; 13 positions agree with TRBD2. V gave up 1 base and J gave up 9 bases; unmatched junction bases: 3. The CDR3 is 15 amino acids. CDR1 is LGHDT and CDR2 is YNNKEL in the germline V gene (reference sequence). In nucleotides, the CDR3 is TGTGCCAGCAGCCAAGGACTAGCGGGGGGCACTGAGCAGTTCTTC. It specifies CASSQGLAGGTEQFF.

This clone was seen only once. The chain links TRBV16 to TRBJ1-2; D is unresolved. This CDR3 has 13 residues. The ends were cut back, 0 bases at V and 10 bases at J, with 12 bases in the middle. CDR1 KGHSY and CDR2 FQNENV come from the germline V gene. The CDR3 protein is CASSQSGTTAYTF. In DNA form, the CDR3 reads TGTGCCAGCAGCCAATCTGGCACGACTGCCTACACCTTC.

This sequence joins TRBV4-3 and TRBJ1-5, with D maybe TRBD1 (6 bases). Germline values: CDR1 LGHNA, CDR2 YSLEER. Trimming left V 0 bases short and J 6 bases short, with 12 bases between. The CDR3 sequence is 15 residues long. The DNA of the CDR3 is TGCGCCAGCAGCCAAGAAGCAGGGGCGGGTCAGCCCCAGCATTTT. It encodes CASSQEAGAGQPQHF.

This chain's CDR3 is CASSLLAGEGTYEQYF. CDR3 coding DNA: TGTGCCAGCAGCTTACTAGCGGGGGAAGGGACCTACGAGCAGTACTTC. The chain joins TRBV7-2 to TRBJ2-7; TRBD2 matches 10 bases. Germline CDR1 SGHTA, CDR2 FQGNSA. The CDR3 is made up of 16 amino acids. Trimming took 2 bases from V and 2 from J; bases not matched to a gene: 6.

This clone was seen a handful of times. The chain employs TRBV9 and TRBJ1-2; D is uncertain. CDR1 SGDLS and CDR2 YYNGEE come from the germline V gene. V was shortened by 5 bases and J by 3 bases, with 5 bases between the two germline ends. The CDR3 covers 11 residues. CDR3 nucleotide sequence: TGTGCCAGCAGGGCGGACTATGGCTACACCTTC. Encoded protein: CASRADYGYTF. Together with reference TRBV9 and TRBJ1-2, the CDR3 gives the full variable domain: DSGVTQTPKHLITATGQRVTLRCSPRSGDLSVYWYQQSLDQGLQFLIQYYNGEERAKGNILERFSAQQFPDLHSELNLSSLELGDSALYFCASRADYGYTFGSGTRLTVV.

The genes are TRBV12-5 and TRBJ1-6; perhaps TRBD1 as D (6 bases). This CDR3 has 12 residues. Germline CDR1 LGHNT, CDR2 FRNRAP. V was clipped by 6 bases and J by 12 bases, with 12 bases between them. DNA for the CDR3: TGTGCTAGTGGAGGGGGACCCGGACCCCTCCACTTT. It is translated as CASGGGPGPLHF.

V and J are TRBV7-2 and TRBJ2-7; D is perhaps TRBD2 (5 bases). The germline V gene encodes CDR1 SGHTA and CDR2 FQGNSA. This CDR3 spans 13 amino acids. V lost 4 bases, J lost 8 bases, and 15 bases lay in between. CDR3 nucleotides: TGTGCCAGCAGCTCGGGGTTTATGCCCCAGCAGTACTTC. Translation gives CASSSGFMPQQYF.

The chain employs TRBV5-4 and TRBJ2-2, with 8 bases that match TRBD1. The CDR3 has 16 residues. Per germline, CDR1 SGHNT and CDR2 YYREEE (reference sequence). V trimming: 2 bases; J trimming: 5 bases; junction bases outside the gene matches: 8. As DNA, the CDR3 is TGTGCCAGCAGCTTACCGGGACAGGAGATTACCGGGGAGCTGTTTTTT. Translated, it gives CASSLPGQEITGELFF.

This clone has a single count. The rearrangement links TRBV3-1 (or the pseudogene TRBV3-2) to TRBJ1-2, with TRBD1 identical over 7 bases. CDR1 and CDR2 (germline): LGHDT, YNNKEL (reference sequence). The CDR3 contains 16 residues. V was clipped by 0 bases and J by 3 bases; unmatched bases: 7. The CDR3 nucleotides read TGTGCCAGCAGCCAAGATCTCATAGGGGGCGACTATGGCTACACCTTC. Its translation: CASSQDLIGGDYGYTF.

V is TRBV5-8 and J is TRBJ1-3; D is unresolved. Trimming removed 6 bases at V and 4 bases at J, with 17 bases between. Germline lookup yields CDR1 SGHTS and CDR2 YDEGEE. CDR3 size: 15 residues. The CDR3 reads CASKTSLQTGNTIYF. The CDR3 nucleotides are TGTGCCAGCAAAACCTCCCTACAGACCGGAAACACCATATATTTT. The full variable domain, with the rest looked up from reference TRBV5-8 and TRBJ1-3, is EAGVTQSPTHLIKTRGQQATLRCSPISGHTSVYWYQQALGLGLQFLLWYDEGEERNRGNFPPRFSGRQFPNYSSELNVNALELEDSALYLCASKTSLQTGNTIYFGEGSWLTVV.

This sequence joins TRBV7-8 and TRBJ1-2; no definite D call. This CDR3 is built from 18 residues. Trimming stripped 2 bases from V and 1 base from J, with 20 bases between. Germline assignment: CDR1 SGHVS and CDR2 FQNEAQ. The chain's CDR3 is CASSLRVGGQIFNYGYTF. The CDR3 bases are TGTGCCAGCAGCTTACGGGTTGGAGGGCAGATTTTTAACTATGGCTACACCTTC.

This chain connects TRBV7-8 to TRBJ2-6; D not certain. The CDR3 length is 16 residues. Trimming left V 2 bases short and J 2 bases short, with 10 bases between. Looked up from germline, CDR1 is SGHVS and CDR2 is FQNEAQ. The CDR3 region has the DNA TGTGCCAGCAGCTTAACAACAGTGGCTGGGGCCAACGTCCTGACTTTC. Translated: CASSLTTVAGANVLTF.

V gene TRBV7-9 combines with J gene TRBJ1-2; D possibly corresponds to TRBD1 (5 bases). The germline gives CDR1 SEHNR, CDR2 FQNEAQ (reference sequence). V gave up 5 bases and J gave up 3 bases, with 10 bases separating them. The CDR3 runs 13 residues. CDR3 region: CASSRDSHYGYTF. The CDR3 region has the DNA TGTGCCAGCAGCCGGGACTCCCACTATGGCTACACCTTC.